The 10 T cell receptor beta chains listed next were all sequenced from one sample in a study of blood T cell repertoires in COVID-19. Profiling relied on immunoSEQ multiplex PCR, and the TCRdb table lists in-frame clones only, not all of them. The table records under 300,000 clones, 87% of them present only once. Source material: PBMCs or T cells enriched from blood (not recorded which). The origin of the receptors is a woman aged 25 to 45 with acute COVID-19.

J is TRBJ2-7 and V is TRBV19; 7 nucleotides line up with TRBD1. The V gene end was trimmed by 10 bases and the J gene end by 5 bases; junction bases not matched to a gene: 17. The CDR3 covers 15 residues. Germline CDR1 LNHDA, CDR2 SQIVND (reference sequence). CDR3 DNA: TGTGCCACCTCACGAAAGACAGGGTCCGGAGACGAGCAGTACTTC. Translation: CATSRKTGSGDEQYF.

The chain combines TRBV4-2 with TRBJ2-1, with 8 nucleotides matching TRBD2. Germline V lookup: CDR1 LGHNA, CDR2 YNFKEQ. The V gene end was trimmed by 0 bases and the J gene end by 7 bases; junction bases not matched to a gene: 8. The length of the CDR3 is 16 residues. CDR3 nucleotides: TGTGCCAGCAGCCAAGATTTAACGGGGGGGAGAAATGAGCAGTTCTTC. Amino acid sequence: CASSQDLTGGRNEQFF.

The genes are TRBV11-2 and TRBJ2-7, with D hard to call. Germline-derived CDR1 and CDR2 are SGHAT and FQNNGV. Trimming took 1 base from V and 6 from J, leaving 10 bases between them. The CDR3 extends over 13 amino acids. The CDR3 bases are TGTGCCAGCAGCTTAGGGGTAGCTGGCGAGCAGTACTTC. This gives the protein CASSLGVAGEQYF.

The genes are TRBV25-1 and TRBJ1-4, with a tentative D call TRBD1 (6 bases). Per germline, CDR1 MGHDK and CDR2 SYGVNS. Trimming took 1 base from V and 6 from J, leaving 12 bases between them. The CDR3 has 15 amino acids. The CDR3 loop is CASSESGGLDEKLFF. The CDR3 coding sequence is TGTGCCAGCAGTGAATCGGGGGGGCTTGATGAAAAACTGTTTTTT.

The V and J genes are TRBV15 and TRBJ1-2; the match to TRBD1 covers 7 bases. This CDR3 has 14 residues. CDR1 is LNHNV, CDR2 YYDKDF, per germline (reference sequence). V gave up 10 bases and J gave up 3 bases; unmatched junction bases: 11. The CDR3 loop reads CAISPSQGDYGYTF. The CDR3 coding sequence is TGTGCCATCTCTCCTTCTCAGGGGGACTATGGCTACACCTTC.

The sample holds a few counts of this clone. The chain has TRBV27 and TRBJ2-1; tentatively, D is TRBD2 (5 bases). V was cut by 3 bases and J by 10 bases, with 16 bases left in between. This CDR3 spans 14 amino acids. The germline CDR1 and CDR2 sequences are MNHEY and SMNVEV (reference sequence). The CDR3 protein is CASSFGSAGLEQFF. In DNA, the CDR3 is TGTGCCAGCAGTTTTGGATCGGCGGGCCTGGAGCAGTTCTTC.

The genes are TRBV5-4 and TRBJ2-1; tentative D call: TRBD1 (6 bases). The CDR3 has 13 amino acids. The germline gives CDR1 SGHNT, CDR2 YYREEE (reference sequence). V gave up 5 bases and J gave up 4 bases, with 10 bases separating them. CDR3 DNA: TGTGCCAGCAGGCAAACAGGGTACAATGAGCAGTTCTTC. Its translation: CASRQTGYNEQFF.

The V and J genes are TRBV7-3 and TRBJ2-2; the match to TRBD2 covers 8 bases. CDR1 is SGHTA and CDR2 is FQGTGA in the germline V gene. This CDR3 has 14 residues. V shed 8 bases, J shed 7 bases, and the junction held 9 bases outside the gene matches. The CDR3 loop is CASQKTSVGGELFF. In nucleotides, the CDR3 is TGTGCCAGCCAGAAGACTAGCGTTGGCGGGGAGCTGTTTTTT.

Comments on this clone: The same CDR3 can be traced to other DNA sequences in this sample. The rearrangement links TRBV9 to TRBJ1-2, with D maybe TRBD1 (5 bases). The germline CDR1 and CDR2 sequences are SGDLS and YYNGEE. Trimming stripped 2 bases from V and 4 bases from J, with 9 bases between. This CDR3 is 13 amino acids long. CDR3 bases: TGTGCCAGCAGCGTCGACGACAGCTATGGCTACACCTTC. Protein: CASSVDDSYGYTF.

This clone was seen only once. The chain recombines TRBV28 with TRBJ1-2; 11 nucleotides line up with TRBD1. The CDR3 consists of 14 residues. The germline V gene encodes CDR1 MDHEN and CDR2 SYDVKM. Losses at the gene ends were 2 bases for V and 7 bases for J; bases not matched to a gene: 3. Written as DNA, the CDR3 is TGTGCCAGCAGTTTAGGGACAGGGGGATTTGGCTACACCTTC. Translation gives CASSLGTGGFGYTF.